Below, 3 T cell receptor beta chains from the same sample are listed, as sequenced in a study of blood T cells in healthy people across ages. Primed by a sample-barcoded 5' primer and a J-beta primer mix, a second PCR proceeded for about 6 to 11 cycles. TCRdb re-called the 5' RACE reads through MiXCR, storing one row per CDR3 protein. The sample yields fewer than 2,000,000 distinct CDR3 sequences, roughly two fifths seen once. Source material: blood. Source of these receptors: a human donor in good health.

Turning to this clonotype: One end of the junction is discordant with germline, which a read error may explain. J is TRBJ2-3 and V is TRBV29-1; D not certain. The germline V gene encodes CDR1 SQVTM and CDR2 ANQGSEA. The CDR3 runs 15 residues. CDR3 nucleotides: TGCAGCGTTGAAGATCGCCCCTACCGAACAGATACACAGTATTTT. This codes for CSVEDRPYRTDTQYF.

This clonotype came up many times. CDR3 sequence (DNA): TGTGCCAGCAGCTTAGGCGGGGCGCACTACGAGCAGTACTTC. It specifies CASSLGGAHYEQYF. The chain recombines TRBV7-2 with TRBJ2-7; possible D gene TRBD2, 6 bases. The V end lost 1 base, the J end lost 3 bases, and 10 bases lay between the germline ends. The CDR3 sequence is 14 residues long. The germline CDR1 and CDR2 sequences are SGHTA and FQGNSA. Full variable domain (rest looked up from reference TRBV7-2 and TRBJ2-7): GAGVSQSPSNKVTEKGKDVELRCDPISGHTALYWYRQSLGQGLEFLIYFQGNSAPDKSGLPSDRFSAERTGGSVSTLTIQRTQQEDSAVYLCASSLGGAHYEQYFGPGTRLTVT.

The CDR3 nucleotides are TGTGCCAGCAGCCAACTTCCAGGGGGCGGCCTTTACTATGGCTACACCTTC. Protein: CASSQLPGGGLYYGYTF. This chain uses TRBV4-2 with TRBJ1-2, with 8 bases identical to TRBD1. V lost 2 bases and J lost 3; bases outside the gene matches: 11. CDR1 and CDR2 from the germline V gene are LGHNA and YNFKEQ. CDR3 length equals 17 residues.